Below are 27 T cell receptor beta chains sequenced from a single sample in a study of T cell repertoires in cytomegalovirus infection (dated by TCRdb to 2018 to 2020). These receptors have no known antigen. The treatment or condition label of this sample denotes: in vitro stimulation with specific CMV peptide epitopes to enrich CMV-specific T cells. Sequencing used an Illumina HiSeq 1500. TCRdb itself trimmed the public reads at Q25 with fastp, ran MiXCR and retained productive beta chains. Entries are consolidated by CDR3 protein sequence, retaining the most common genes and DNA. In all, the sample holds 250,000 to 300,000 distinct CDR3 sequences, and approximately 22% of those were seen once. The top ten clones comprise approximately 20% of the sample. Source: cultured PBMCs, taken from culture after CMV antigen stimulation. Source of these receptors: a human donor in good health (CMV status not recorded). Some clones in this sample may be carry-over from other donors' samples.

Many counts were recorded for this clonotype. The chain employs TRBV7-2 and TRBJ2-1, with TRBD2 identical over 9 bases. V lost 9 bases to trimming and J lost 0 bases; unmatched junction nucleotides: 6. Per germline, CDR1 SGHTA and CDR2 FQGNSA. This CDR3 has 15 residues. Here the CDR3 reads CASRLAASSYNEQFF. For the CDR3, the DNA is TGTGCCAGTCGACTAGCGGCGAGCTCCTACAATGAGCAGTTCTTC.

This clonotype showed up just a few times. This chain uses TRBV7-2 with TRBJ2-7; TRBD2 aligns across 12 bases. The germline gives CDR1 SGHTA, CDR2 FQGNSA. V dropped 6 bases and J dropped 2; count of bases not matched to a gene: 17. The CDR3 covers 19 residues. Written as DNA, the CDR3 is TGTGCCAGCAGTTCACCTTCGACTAGCGGGAGTGCCAACCCCTACGAGCAGTACTTC. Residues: CASSSPSTSGSANPYEQYF.

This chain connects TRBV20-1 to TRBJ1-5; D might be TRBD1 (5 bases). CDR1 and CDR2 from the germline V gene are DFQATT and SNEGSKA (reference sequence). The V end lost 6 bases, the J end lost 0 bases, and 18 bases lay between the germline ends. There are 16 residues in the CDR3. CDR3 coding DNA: TGCAGTGCAACCTCCGGGACGTTGTATAGCAATCAGCCCCAGCATTTT. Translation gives CSATSGTLYSNQPQHF.

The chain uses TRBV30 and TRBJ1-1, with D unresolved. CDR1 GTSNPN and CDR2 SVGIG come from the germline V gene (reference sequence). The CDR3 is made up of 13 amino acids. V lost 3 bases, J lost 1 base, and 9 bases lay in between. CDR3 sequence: CAWREGRNTEAFF. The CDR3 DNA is TGTGCCTGGAGGGAAGGGCGGAACACTGAAGCTTTCTTT.

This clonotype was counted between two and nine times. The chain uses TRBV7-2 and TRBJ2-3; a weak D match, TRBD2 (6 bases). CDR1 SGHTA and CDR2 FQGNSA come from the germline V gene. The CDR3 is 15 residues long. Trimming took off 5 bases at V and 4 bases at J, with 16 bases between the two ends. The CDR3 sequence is CASSRRDRRADTQYF. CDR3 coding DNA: TGTGCCAGCAGCCGGAGGGACCGTAGAGCAGATACGCAGTATTTT.

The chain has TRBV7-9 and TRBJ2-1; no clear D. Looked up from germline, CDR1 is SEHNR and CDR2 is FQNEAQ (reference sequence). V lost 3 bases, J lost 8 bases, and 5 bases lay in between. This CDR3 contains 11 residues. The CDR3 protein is CASSFTDEQFF. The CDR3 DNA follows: TGTGCCAGCAGCTTTACGGATGAGCAGTTCTTC.

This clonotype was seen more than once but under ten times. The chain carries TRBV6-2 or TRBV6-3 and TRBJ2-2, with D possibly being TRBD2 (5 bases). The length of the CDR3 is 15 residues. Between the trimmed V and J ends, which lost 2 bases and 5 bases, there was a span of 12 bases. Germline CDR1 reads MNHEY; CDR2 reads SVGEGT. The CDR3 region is CASSYVNRGTGELFF. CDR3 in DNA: TGTGCCAGCAGTTACGTCAATCGGGGTACCGGGGAGCTGTTTTTT.

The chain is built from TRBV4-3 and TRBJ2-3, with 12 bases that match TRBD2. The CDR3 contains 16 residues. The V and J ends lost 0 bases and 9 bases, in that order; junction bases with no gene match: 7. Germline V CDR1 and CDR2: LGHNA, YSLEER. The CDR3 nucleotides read TGCGCCAGCAGCCAAGAACCTAGCGGGAGGGCCCGGACGCAGTATTTT. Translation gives CASSQEPSGRARTQYF.

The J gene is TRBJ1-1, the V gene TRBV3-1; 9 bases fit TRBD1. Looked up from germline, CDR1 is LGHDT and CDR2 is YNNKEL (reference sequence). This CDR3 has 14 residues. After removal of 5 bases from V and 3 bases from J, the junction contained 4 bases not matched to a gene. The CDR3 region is CASSARDRDTEAFF. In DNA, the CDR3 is TGTGCCAGCAGCGCCCGGGACAGGGACACTGAAGCTTTCTTT.

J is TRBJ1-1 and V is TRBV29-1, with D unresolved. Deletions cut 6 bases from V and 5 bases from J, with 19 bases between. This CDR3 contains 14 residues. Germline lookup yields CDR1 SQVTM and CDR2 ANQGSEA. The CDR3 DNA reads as TGCAGCGTCCCTGGACTCACGGTCGTGACTGAAGCTTTCTTT. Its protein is CSVPGLTVVTEAFF.

The CDR3 nucleotides read TGTGCCAGCAGCCTAAAGGACGGGAGCCCTTCCACCGGGGAGCTGTTTTTT. Its translation is CASSLKDGSPSTGELFF. This sequence joins TRBV7-8 and TRBJ2-2; the D gene is possibly TRBD2 (6 bases). Looked up from germline, CDR1 is SGHVS and CDR2 is FQNEAQ. The germline V and J ends were trimmed by 5 bases and 4 bases, with 20 bases remaining between them. The CDR3 consists of 17 residues.

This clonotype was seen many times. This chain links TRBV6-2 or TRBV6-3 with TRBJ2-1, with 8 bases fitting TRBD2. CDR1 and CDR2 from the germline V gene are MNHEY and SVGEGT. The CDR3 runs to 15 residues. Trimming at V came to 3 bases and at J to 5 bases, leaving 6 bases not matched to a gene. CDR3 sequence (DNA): TGTGCCAGCAGTTATGGCGGGAGGTCCCACAATGAGCAGTTCTTC. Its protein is CASSYGGRSHNEQFF.

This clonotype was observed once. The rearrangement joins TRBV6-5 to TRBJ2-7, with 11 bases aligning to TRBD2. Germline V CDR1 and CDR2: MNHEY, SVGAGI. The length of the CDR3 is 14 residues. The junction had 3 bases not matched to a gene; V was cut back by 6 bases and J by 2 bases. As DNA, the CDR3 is TGTGCCAGCAGCTATAGCGGGAGGGCCTACGAGCAGTACTTC. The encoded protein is CASSYSGRAYEQYF.

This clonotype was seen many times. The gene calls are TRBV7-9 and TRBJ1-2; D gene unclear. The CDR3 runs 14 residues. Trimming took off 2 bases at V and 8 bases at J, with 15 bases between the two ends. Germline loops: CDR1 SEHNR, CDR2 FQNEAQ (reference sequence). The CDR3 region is CASSLMAGNRGYTF. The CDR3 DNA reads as TGTGCCAGCAGCTTAATGGCAGGAAATCGAGGCTACACCTTC.

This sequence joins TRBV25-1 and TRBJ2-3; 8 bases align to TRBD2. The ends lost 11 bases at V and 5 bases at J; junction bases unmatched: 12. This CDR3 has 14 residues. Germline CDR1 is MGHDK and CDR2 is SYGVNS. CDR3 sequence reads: CAATPGTSIDTQYF. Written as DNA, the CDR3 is TGTGCCGCCACTCCGGGGACTAGTATAGATACGCAGTATTTT.

The chain's CDR3 is CASGYPPGLHYEQYF. The CDR3 bases are TGTGCCAGCGGCTATCCCCCGGGACTACACTACGAGCAGTACTTC. The gene calls are TRBV6-2 or TRBV6-3 and TRBJ2-7, with TRBD2 matching 7 bases. This CDR3 region has 15 residues. Germline CDR1 reads MNHEY; CDR2 reads SVGEGT. V was pared by 8 bases and J by 3 bases, with 13 bases of the junction left unmatched.

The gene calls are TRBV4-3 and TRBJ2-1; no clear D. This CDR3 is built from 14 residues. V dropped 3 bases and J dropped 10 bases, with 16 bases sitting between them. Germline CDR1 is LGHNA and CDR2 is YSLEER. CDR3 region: CASSHPLNNAEQFF. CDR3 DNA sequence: TGCGCCAGCAGCCACCCTCTGAACAATGCAGAGCAGTTCTTC.

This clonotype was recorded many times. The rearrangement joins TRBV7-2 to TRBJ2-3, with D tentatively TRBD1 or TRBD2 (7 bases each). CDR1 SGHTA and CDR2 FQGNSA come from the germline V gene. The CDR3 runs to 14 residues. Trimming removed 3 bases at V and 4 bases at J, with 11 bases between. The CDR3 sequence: CASSFQGGADTQYF. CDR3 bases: TGTGCCAGCAGCTTCCAGGGGGGGGCAGATACGCAGTATTTT.

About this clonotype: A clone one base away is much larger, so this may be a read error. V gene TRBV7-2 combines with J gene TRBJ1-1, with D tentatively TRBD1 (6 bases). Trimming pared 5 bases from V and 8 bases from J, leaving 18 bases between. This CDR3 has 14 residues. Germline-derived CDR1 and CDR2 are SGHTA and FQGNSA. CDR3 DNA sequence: TGTGCCAGCAGCGTAGGAGGGGGGCATCTGGAAGCTTTCTTT. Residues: CASSVGGGHLEAFF. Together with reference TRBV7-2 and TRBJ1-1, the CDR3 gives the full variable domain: GAGVSQSPSNKVTEKGKDVELRCDPISGHTALYWYRQSLGQGLEFLIYFQGNSAPDKSGLPSDRFSAERTGGSVSTLTIQRTQQEDSAVYLCASSVGGGHLEAFFGQGTRLTVV.

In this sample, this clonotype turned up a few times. The CDR3 nucleotides read TGTGCCAGCAACAAGCTGGCCCGACAGATGGGGCCCACCTTGCCCTATGGCTACACCTTC. It translates to CASNKLARQMGPTLPYGYTF. This sequence joins TRBV28 and TRBJ1-2; tentatively, D is TRBD1 (5 bases). Looked up from germline, CDR1 is MDHEN and CDR2 is SYDVKM. Trimming took 7 bases from V and 4 from J, leaving 34 bases between them. The CDR3 sequence is 20 residues long.

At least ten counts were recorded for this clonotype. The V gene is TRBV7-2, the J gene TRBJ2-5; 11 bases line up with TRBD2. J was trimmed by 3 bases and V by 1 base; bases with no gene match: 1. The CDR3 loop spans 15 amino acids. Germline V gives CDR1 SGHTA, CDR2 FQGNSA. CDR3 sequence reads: CASSLETSGKETQYF. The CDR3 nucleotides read TGTGCCAGCAGCTTAGAGACTAGCGGGAAAGAGACCCAGTACTTC. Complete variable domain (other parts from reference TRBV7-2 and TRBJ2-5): GAGVSQSPSNKVTEKGKDVELRCDPISGHTALYWYRQSLGQGLEFLIYFQGNSAPDKSGLPSDRFSAERTGGSVSTLTIQRTQQEDSAVYLCASSLETSGKETQYFGPGTRLLVL.

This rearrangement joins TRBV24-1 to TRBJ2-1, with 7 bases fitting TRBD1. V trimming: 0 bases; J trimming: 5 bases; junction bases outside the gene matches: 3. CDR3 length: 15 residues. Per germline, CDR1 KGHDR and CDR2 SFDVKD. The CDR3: CATSDLEGAHNEQFF. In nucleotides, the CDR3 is TGTGCCACCAGTGATTTGGAGGGGGCGCACAATGAGCAGTTCTTC.

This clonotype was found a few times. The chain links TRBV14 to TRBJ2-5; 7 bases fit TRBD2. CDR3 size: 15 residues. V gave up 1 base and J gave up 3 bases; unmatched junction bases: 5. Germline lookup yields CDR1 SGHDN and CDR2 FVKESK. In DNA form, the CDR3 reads TGTGCCAGCAGCCAAGCCTTGGGACTAAAAGAGACCCAGTACTTC. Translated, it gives CASSQALGLKETQYF.

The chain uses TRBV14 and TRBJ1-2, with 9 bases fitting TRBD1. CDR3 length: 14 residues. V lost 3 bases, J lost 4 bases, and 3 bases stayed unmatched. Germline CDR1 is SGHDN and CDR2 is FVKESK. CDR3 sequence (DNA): TGTGCCAGCAGCCAGTTGGACAGGGGCTATGGCTACACCTTC. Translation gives CASSQLDRGYGYTF.

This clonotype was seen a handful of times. CDR3 amino acids: CASSGTSGRAVGELFF. The DNA for the CDR3 is TGTGCCAGCAGCGGGACTAGCGGGAGGGCCGTCGGGGAGCTGTTTTTT. This chain joins TRBV6-1 and TRBJ2-2; TRBD2 matches 16 bases. V lost 6 bases to trimming and J lost 7 bases; unmatched junction nucleotides: 5. Germline CDR1 is MNHNS and CDR2 is SASEGT. CDR3 size: 16 residues.

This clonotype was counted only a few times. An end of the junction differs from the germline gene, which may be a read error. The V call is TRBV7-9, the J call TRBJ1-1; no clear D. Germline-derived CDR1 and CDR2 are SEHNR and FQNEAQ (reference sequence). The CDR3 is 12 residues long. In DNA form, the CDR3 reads TGCGGAGGAACGCGATGGGACACTGAAGCTTTCTTT. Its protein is CGGTRWDTEAFF.

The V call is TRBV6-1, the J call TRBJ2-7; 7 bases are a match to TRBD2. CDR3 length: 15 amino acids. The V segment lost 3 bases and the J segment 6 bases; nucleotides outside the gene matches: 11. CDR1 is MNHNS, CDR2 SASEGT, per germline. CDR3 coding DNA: TGTGCCAGCAGTGAGGCCCCAGCGGGGAGGGCCGAGCAGTACTTC. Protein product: CASSEAPAGRAEQYF.